The clone carrying this T cell receptor (beta chain) has only a few counts. Its antigen remains unknown. The sample comes from a study of CD8+ T cells in alopecia areata. Notes on the study in general: An increase in clonality over normal scalp was evident in lesional scalp, especially alopecia totalis/universalis.

After isolation, RNA underwent reverse transcription to generate cDNA as the sequencing template. Clones were sequenced by immunoSEQ multiplex PCR, and TCRdb holds only the in-frame ones, with some missing. The sample carries over 150,000 clones, approximately 53% recorded once. Germline-derived CDR1 and CDR2 are LNHDA and SQIVND (reference sequence). V was cut by 5 bases and J by 5 bases, with 12 bases left in between. This CDR3 has 13 residues. The receptor comes from a human donor in good health. The sequenced sample consisted of CD8+ T cells sorted from blood. The rearrangement uses TRBV19 and TRBJ1-2, with D tentatively TRBD1 (5 bases). The DNA for the CDR3 is TGTGCCAGTAGTTGGGGGACCGATTATGGCTACACCTTC. Translating it yields CASSWGTDYGYTF.